What follows are 18 T cell receptor beta chains derived from one specimen sequenced in a study of T cell responses to AZD1222 COVID-19 vaccine. The repertoire was sequenced with immunoSEQ multiplex PCR; TCRdb's copy has only in-frame clones and lacks some. The sample holds around 73,000 clones; approximately 89% are singletons and the top ten take approximately 8.6%. This material consisted of peripheral blood, taken 28 days after the second AZD1222 dose. The receptors derive from an adult who received the AZD1222 COVID-19 vaccine.

V usage is TRBV18 and J usage is TRBJ2-4; 7 bases line up with TRBD2. This CDR3 contains 17 residues. V lost 0 bases to trimming and J lost 0 bases; unmatched junction nucleotides: 5. The germline V gene encodes CDR1 KGHSH and CDR2 LQKENI. The CDR3 sequence is CASSPPTGGLAKNIQYF. CDR3 nucleotides: TGTGCCAGCTCACCACCCACGGGGGGACTAGCCAAAAACATTCAGTACTTC.

In this sample, this clone turned up a few times. The V and J genes are TRBV6-1 and TRBJ1-1, with D uncertain. Trimming took off 2 bases at V and 0 bases at J, with 10 bases between the two ends. Germline V gene data show CDR1 as MNHNS and CDR2 as SASEGT. The CDR3 is 15 amino acids. The CDR3 protein is CASSERLSMNTEAFF. CDR3 DNA: TGTGCCAGCAGTGAACGTTTAAGTATGAACACTGAAGCTTTCTTT.

The V gene is TRBV6-5, the J gene TRBJ2-3, with 13 bases that match TRBD2. The CDR3 is 15 residues long. Per germline, CDR1 MNHEY and CDR2 SVGAGI. The trim removed 7 bases at V and 4 bases at J, leaving 5 bases unmatched. The CDR3 loop is CASIRTSGRPDTQYF. The CDR3 DNA sequence: TGTGCCAGCATCCGGACTAGCGGGAGACCAGATACGCAGTATTTT.

The chain is built from TRBV7-3 and TRBJ2-1; TRBD2 might be the D (5 bases). Per the germline V gene, CDR1 is SGHTA and CDR2 is FQGTGA. This CDR3 contains 11 residues. Between the trimmed V and J ends, which lost 5 bases and 9 bases, there was a span of 8 bases. The CDR3: CASSPGIEQFF. The CDR3 coding sequence is TGTGCCAGCAGCCCGGGGATTGAGCAGTTCTTC.

V and J are TRBV9 and TRBJ1-2; 8 bases align to TRBD1. Looked up from germline, CDR1 is SGDLS and CDR2 is YYNGEE. The V and J ends lost 3 bases and 0 bases, in that order; junction bases with no gene match: 1. There are 14 residues in the CDR3. CDR3 DNA: TGTGCCAGCAGCGCGGACAGGGCTAACTATGGCTACACCTTC. It codes for CASSADRANYGYTF.

The chain joins TRBV7-9 to TRBJ2-7; the D gene is possibly TRBD2 (6 bases). CDR3 length: 14 residues. V lost 5 bases and J 2 bases, leaving 13 bases between the germline ends. Germline V gene lookup returns CDR1 SEHNR and CDR2 FQNEAQ (reference sequence). The CDR3 sequence is CASSPPRGAYEQYF. The CDR3 bases are TGTGCCAGCAGCCCCCCCCGCGGGGCCTACGAGCAGTACTTC.

This clone was observed a single time. V usage is TRBV7-9 and J usage is TRBJ1-1, with D possibly TRBD1 on 5 matching bases. The CDR3 has 12 amino acids. V was shortened by 8 bases and J by 5 bases, with 12 bases between the two germline ends. CDR1 is SEHNR and CDR2 is FQNEAQ in the germline V gene (reference sequence). The CDR3 reads CASAQGVTEAFF. CDR3 in DNA: TGTGCCAGCGCACAAGGGGTAACTGAAGCTTTCTTT.

The chain employs TRBV12-3 or TRBV12-4 and TRBJ2-2; the match to TRBD2 covers 7 bases. CDR3 length equals 11 residues. Trimming took 7 bases from V and 8 from J; bases not matched to a gene: 1. CDR3 bases: TGTGCCAGCATCGGGAGGGGGGAGCTGTTTTTT. It is translated as CASIGRGELFF.

The chain joins TRBV6-1 to TRBJ1-2, with 7 bases fitting TRBD1. Germline CDR1 MNHNS, CDR2 SASEGT. The V gene end was trimmed by 1 base and the J gene end by 4 bases; junction bases not matched to a gene: 3. The length of the CDR3 is 14 residues. The CDR3 bases are TGTGCCAGCAGTGAAGGCCACAGGGGCTATGGCTACACCTTC. Protein: CASSEGHRGYGYTF.

The chain uses TRBV29-1 and TRBJ2-2; D is unresolved. From germline, CDR1 is SQVTM and CDR2 ANQGSEA. CDR3 length: 11 amino acids. The V end was cut by 4 bases, the J end by 14 bases, with 14 bases between. This chain's CDR3 is CSVGWGWHLFF. The CDR3 DNA reads TGCAGCGTTGGATGGGGTTGGCATCTGTTTTTT.

This clone was seen just once. The chain uses TRBV28 and TRBJ1-2, with 9 bases identical to TRBD1. The CDR3 is 13 amino acids. V shed 7 bases, J shed 7 bases, and the junction held 7 bases outside the gene matches. Germline assignment: CDR1 MDHEN and CDR2 SYDVKM. CDR3 sequence: CASKGQGVRGYTF. As DNA, the CDR3 is TGTGCCAGCAAGGGACAGGGAGTGCGTGGCTACACCTTC.

The chain has TRBV5-5 and TRBJ1-5, with D perhaps matching TRBD1 (5 bases). The CDR3 length is 14 residues. Germline V gene sequence: CDR1 SGHKS, CDR2 YYEKEE (reference sequence). Trimming pared 1 base from V and 4 bases from J, leaving 9 bases between. The CDR3 nucleotides are TGTGCCAGCAGCTTGACCGGACAAAATCAGCCCCAGCATTTT. It codes for CASSLTGQNQPQHF.

The chain couples TRBV9 to TRBJ2-1, with D tentatively TRBD2 (6 bases). The CDR3 totals 15 residues. The germline V and J ends were trimmed by 0 bases and 2 bases, with 9 bases remaining between them. Per the germline V gene, CDR1 is SGDLS and CDR2 is YYNGEE. DNA of the CDR3: TGTGCCAGCAGCGTAGAGGCGGGAACCTACAATGAGCAGTTCTTC. This encodes CASSVEAGTYNEQFF.

In DNA, the CDR3 is TGTGCCAGCAGGCCTCGGGGGAGCTCCTACAATGAGCAGTTCTTC. The encoded protein is CASRPRGSSYNEQFF. The chain recombines TRBV7-9 with TRBJ2-1; the D gene is possibly TRBD2 (6 bases). V was pared by 6 bases and J by 0 bases, with 12 bases between. This CDR3 has 15 residues. CDR1 and CDR2 (germline): SEHNR, FQNEAQ (reference sequence).

This chain joins TRBV19 and TRBJ1-4; D possibly corresponds to TRBD1 (5 bases). The V end was cut by 5 bases, the J end by 2 bases, with 12 bases between. The CDR3 is made up of 15 amino acids. Germline loops: CDR1 LNHDA, CDR2 SQIVND (reference sequence). The CDR3 here is CASSAAGTTNEKLFF. For the CDR3, the DNA is TGTGCCAGTAGTGCCGCAGGGACTACTAATGAAAAACTGTTTTTT. Full variable domain (remainder filled in from reference TRBV19 and TRBJ1-4): DGGITQSPKYLFRKEGQNVTLSCEQNLNHDAMYWYRQDPGQGLRLIYYSQIVNDFQKGDIAEGYSVSREKKESFPLTVTSAQKNPTAFYLCASSAAGTTNEKLFFGSGTQLSVL.

The genes are TRBV20-1 and TRBJ1-2; D is possibly TRBD1 (5 bases). The CDR3 sequence is 13 residues long. CDR1 DFQATT and CDR2 SNEGSKA come from the germline V gene (reference sequence). V dropped 3 bases and J dropped 3 bases, with 11 bases sitting between them. CDR3 region: CSASGGTDYGYTF. CDR3 DNA sequence: TGCAGTGCTAGTGGGGGTACGGACTATGGCTACACCTTC.

With respect to this clone: An end of the junction does not agree with germline; a read error may underlie this. The chain combines TRBV6-5 with TRBJ1-2; D unresolved. CDR3 length: 13 residues. Germline CDR1 reads MNHEY; CDR2 reads SVGAGI. The CDR3 region is CASSYSNGRGLSF. CDR3 coding DNA: TGTGCCAGCAGTTACTCGAACGGCCGCGGACTATCCTTC.

This chain uses TRBV29-1 with TRBJ2-1, with unresolved D. Trimming cost V 2 bases and J 8 bases, with 7 bases left between them. The CDR3 loop spans 11 amino acids. Per germline, CDR1 SQVTM and CDR2 ANQGSEA. As DNA, the CDR3 is TGCAGCGTTGAAAGGGTAGATGAGCAGTTCTTC. As protein: CSVERVDEQFF.